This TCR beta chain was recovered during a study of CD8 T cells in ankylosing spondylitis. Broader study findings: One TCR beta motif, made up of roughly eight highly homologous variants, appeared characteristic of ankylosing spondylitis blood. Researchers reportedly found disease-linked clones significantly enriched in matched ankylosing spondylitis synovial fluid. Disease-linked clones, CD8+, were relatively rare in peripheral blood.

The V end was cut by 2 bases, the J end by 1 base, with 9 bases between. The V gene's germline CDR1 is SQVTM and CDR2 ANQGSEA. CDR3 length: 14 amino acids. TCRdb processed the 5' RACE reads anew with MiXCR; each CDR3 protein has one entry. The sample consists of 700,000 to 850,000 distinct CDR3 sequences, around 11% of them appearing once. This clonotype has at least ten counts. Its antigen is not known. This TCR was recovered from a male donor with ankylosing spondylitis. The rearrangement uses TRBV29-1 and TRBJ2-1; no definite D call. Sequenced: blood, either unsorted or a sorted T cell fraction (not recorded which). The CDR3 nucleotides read TGCAGCGTTGAACGTGGTTTTTCCTACAATGAGCAGTTCTTC. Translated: CSVERGFSYNEQFF.